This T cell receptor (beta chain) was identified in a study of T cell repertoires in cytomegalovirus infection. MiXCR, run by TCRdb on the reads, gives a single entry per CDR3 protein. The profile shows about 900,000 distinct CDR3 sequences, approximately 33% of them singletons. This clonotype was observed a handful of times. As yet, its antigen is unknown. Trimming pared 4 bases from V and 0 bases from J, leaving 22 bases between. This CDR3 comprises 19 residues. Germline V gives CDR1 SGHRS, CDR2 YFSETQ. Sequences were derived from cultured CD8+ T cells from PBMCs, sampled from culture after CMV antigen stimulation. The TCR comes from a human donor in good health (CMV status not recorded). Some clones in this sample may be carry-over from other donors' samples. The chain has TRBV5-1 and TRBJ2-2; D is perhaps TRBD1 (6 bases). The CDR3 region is CASSEAWRTGHANTGELFF. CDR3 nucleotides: TGCGCCAGCAGCGAGGCCTGGCGTACGGGACACGCGAACACCGGGGAGCTGTTTTTT.